These 12 T cell receptor beta chains originate from one sample sequenced in a study of blood T cell repertoires in COVID-19. Libraries were prepared by immunoSEQ multiplex PCR; TCRdb keeps only in-frame clonotypes and omits some of them. The sample has roughly 300,000 clones, around 86% seen once; the top ten hold around 1.6%. Sequencing input: peripheral blood. Receptors were obtained from a woman aged 50 to 60 with acute or convalescent COVID-19.

The sample holds one count of this clone. This chain links TRBV5-4 with TRBJ1-4; maybe TRBD1 (6 bases). Germline loops: CDR1 SGHNT, CDR2 YYREEE (reference sequence). Trimming left V 0 bases short and J 4 bases short, with 10 bases between. The CDR3 has 15 residues. The DNA of the CDR3 is TGTGCCAGCAGCTTGGGGGGGCGAGGTAATGAAAAACTGTTTTTT. Its translation: CASSLGGRGNEKLFF. Using reference TRBV5-4 and TRBJ1-4 for the parts outside the CDR3, the full variable domain is ETGVTQSPTHLIKTRGQQVTLRCSSQSGHNTVSWYQQALGQGPQFIFQYYREEENGRGNFPPRFSGLQFPNYSSELNVNALELDDSALYLCASSLGGRGNEKLFFGSGTQLSVL.

The rearrangement uses TRBV28 and TRBJ2-6; perhaps TRBD1 as D (5 bases). The CDR3 has 16 amino acids. Germline assignment: CDR1 MDHEN and CDR2 SYDVKM. V shed 5 bases and J shed 0 bases, with 11 bases lying between them. The CDR3 DNA reads as TGTGCCAGCAGTAGGGGTCAGCTCTCTGGGGCCAACGTCCTGACTTTC. It specifies CASSRGQLSGANVLTF.

The chain recombines TRBV19 with TRBJ2-1, with D tentatively TRBD2 (5 bases). The CDR3 runs to 14 residues. Trimming cost V 5 bases and J 6 bases, with 14 bases left between them. Germline V gene data show CDR1 as LNHDA and CDR2 as SQIVND (reference sequence). Written as DNA, the CDR3 is TGTGCCAGTAGTGTTGTCGGGGTGTCCAATGAGCAGTTCTTC. Translated: CASSVVGVSNEQFF.

The chain's CDR3 is CASSVSLGFTGELFF. CDR3 bases: TGTGCCAGCAGCGTCAGCTTGGGCTTCACCGGGGAGCTGTTTTTT. The genes are TRBV5-6 and TRBJ2-2, with D hard to call. The V gene's germline CDR1 is SGHDT and CDR2 YYEEEE. Trimming left V 4 bases short and J 4 bases short, with 14 bases between. This CDR3 is 15 amino acids long.

The V call is TRBV19, the J call TRBJ2-2; D may be TRBD2 (5 bases). Trimming shortened V by 7 bases and J by 0 bases, and 9 bases separated the two germline ends. CDR3 length equals 14 residues. CDR1 LNHDA and CDR2 SQIVND come from the germline V gene (reference sequence). The CDR3 here is CASKRTANTGELFF. CDR3 coding DNA: TGTGCCAGTAAGAGGACTGCGAACACCGGGGAGCTGTTTTTT.

V and J are TRBV5-5 and TRBJ1-6, with TRBD1 as a possible D gene (5 bases). V shed 0 bases and J shed 8 bases, with 9 bases lying between them. This CDR3 spans 14 amino acids. CDR1 is SGHKS, CDR2 YYEKEE, per germline (reference sequence). The CDR3 DNA sequence: TGTGCCAGCAGCTTGGCAGGGTACGATTCACCCCTCCACTTT. This translates into CASSLAGYDSPLHF.

The chain combines TRBV11-3 with TRBJ2-7, with 7 bases fitting TRBD1. The CDR3 has 16 residues. Germline CDR1 is SGHNT and CDR2 is YENEEA. Trimming took 1 base from V and 1 from J; bases not matched to a gene: 7. The CDR3 DNA is TGTGCCAGCAGCTTAGGAGCCGGACAGGATTCCTACGAGCAGTACTTC. Amino acid sequence: CASSLGAGQDSYEQYF.

The chain joins TRBV2 to TRBJ2-3, with TRBD2 matching 13 bases. The CDR3 contains 19 residues. The germline gives CDR1 SNHLY, CDR2 FYNNEI. V was clipped by 4 bases and J by 0 bases; unmatched bases: 10. CDR3 DNA sequence: TGTGCCAGCAGTGTAAGGAGACTAGCGGGGGGAACTAGCACAGATACGCAGTATTTT. This gives the protein CASSVRRLAGGTSTDTQYF.

V gene TRBV3-1 (or the pseudogene TRBV3-2) combines with J gene TRBJ1-5; D might be TRBD1 (6 bases). This CDR3 is built from 19 residues. Between the trimmed V and J ends, which lost 1 base and 9 bases, there was a span of 28 bases. Germline-derived CDR1 and CDR2 are LGHDT and YNNKEL (reference sequence). CDR3 sequence reads: CASSQGMLGYRVGIPPQHF. For the CDR3, the DNA is TGTGCCAGCAGCCAAGGGATGTTGGGTTACAGGGTGGGGATTCCGCCCCAGCATTTT.

The chain has TRBV5-1 and TRBJ2-3; 7 positions match TRBD1. Germline CDR1 and CDR2: SGHRS and YFSETQ. Trimming removed 4 bases from V and 4 bases from J; junction bases left unmatched: 6. CDR3 length: 14 residues. CDR3 in amino acids: CASSDRQGPDTQYF. The CDR3 bases are TGCGCCAGCAGCGATCGACAGGGCCCAGATACGCAGTATTTT.

Of note for this clone: Within the sample, other DNA sequences also encode this same CDR3. In DNA form, the CDR3 reads TGTGCCAGCAGTTTGACATCAGCCAAAAACATTCAGTACTTC. Translation gives CASSLTSAKNIQYF. This sequence joins TRBV27 and TRBJ2-4; no firm D call. The germline gives CDR1 MNHEY, CDR2 SMNVEV (reference sequence). V was trimmed by 3 bases and J by 0 bases, leaving 6 bases between them. This CDR3 is built from 14 residues.

The chain combines TRBV2 with TRBJ2-1; 8 nucleotides agree with TRBD2. The CDR3 runs to 11 residues. The V gene end was trimmed by 3 bases and the J gene end by 16 bases; junction bases not matched to a gene: 5. Germline-derived CDR1 and CDR2 are SNHLY and FYNNEI. In DNA form, the CDR3 reads TGTGCCAGCAGTGAGGGGACTAGTCACTTCTTC. It encodes CASSEGTSHFF.